This TCR beta chain was profiled in a study of T cells after yellow fever vaccination. Per germline, CDR1 LGHNT and CDR2 FRNRAP. The CDR3 is 14 amino acids. Trimming cost V 7 bases and J 6 bases, with 15 bases left between them. Study-level results: Primary-vaccination clones mostly resurfaced post-booster (around 95% CD4, more than 85% CD8). Clonotypes appearing in both CD4 and CD8 compartments existed, and their share was small. There was a possibility that FACS-sorted repertoires contained abundant clonotypes contaminating from the bulk population.

This clonotype has more than one count but fewer than ten. What it binds is not known. One entry per CDR3 protein, called by TCRdb with MiXCR from the 5' RACE reads. The sample carries roughly 330,000 distinct CDR3 sequences, 3% to 4.5% recorded once. This sequence was found in a man in his late teens or twenties who received the YFV17D yellow fever vaccine. Sequencing used PBMCs, obtained 5 days after the yellow fever booster vaccination. The rearrangement uses TRBV12-5 and TRBJ2-2; D not resolved. DNA of the CDR3: TGTGCTAGTGCTGGAGTGAGAGCACCCGGGGAGCTGTTTTTT. This translates into CASAGVRAPGELFF.